This entry lists 15 T cell receptor beta chains sequenced from one sample in a study of T cell responses to AZD1222 COVID-19 vaccine listed by TCRdb under 2021. The receptor library was made with the immunoSEQ multiplex PCR assay. The table comes from immuneACCESS by way of TCRdb, which keeps in-frame sequences with V and J called. Part of the clones is missing from these tables; in studies checked, under half for an unresolved V gene and the rest for unknown reasons. This sample holds tens of thousands of clones; around 85% were observed only once. Of the sample, 8% to 13% is held by the ten largest clones. The sample's time point label, decoded: about 28 days (+/-7) after the second vaccine dose. The specimen comprised peripheral blood, sampled 28 days after the second AZD1222 dose. The receptors were sampled from an adult who received the AZD1222 COVID-19 vaccine.

The chain employs TRBV19 and TRBJ1-5; the D is unclear. Trimming took off 0 bases at V and 6 bases at J, with 9 bases between the two ends. This CDR3 is built from 14 residues. Germline V CDR1 and CDR2: LNHDA, SQIVND (reference sequence). This CDR3 reads CASSIDRWVQPQHF. The CDR3, as DNA: TGTGCCAGTAGTATAGATCGATGGGTTCAGCCCCAGCATTTT. Full variable domain (rest looked up from reference TRBV19 and TRBJ1-5): DGGITQSPKYLFRKEGQNVTLSCEQNLNHDAMYWYRQDPGQGLRLIYYSQIVNDFQKGDIAEGYSVSREKKESFPLTVTSAQKNPTAFYLCASSIDRWVQPQHFGDGTRLSIL.

The rearrangement links TRBV19 to TRBJ2-2; TRBD2 might be the D (7 bases). From germline, CDR1 is LNHDA and CDR2 SQIVND (reference sequence). Trimming pared 7 bases from V and 10 bases from J, leaving 22 bases between. This CDR3 is 15 amino acids long. In DNA form, the CDR3 reads TGTGCCAGTAACACCAATCGGGGGGCTTTTGAGGAGCTGTTTTTT. Amino acid sequence: CASNTNRGAFEELFF.

The chain is built from TRBV19 and TRBJ1-3; D call uncertain. From germline, CDR1 is LNHDA and CDR2 SQIVND (reference sequence). Trimming removed 10 bases from V and 4 bases from J, with 17 bases in between. The CDR3 totals 14 residues. The CDR3 DNA follows: TGTGCCACTGAATGGGCTGGCGGCGGAAACACCATATATTTT. It translates to CATEWAGGGNTIYF.

The chain employs TRBV19 and TRBJ1-4; TRBD1 is a possible D gene (5 bases). Trimming removed 3 bases at V and 8 bases at J, with 13 bases between. CDR3 length equals 14 residues. The germline V gene encodes CDR1 LNHDA and CDR2 SQIVND (reference sequence). The CDR3 bases are TGTGCCAGTAGTATTGGGCAGGGTGTCGAAAAACTGTTTTTT. Protein sequence: CASSIGQGVEKLFF. Full variable domain (missing parts from reference TRBV19 and TRBJ1-4): DGGITQSPKYLFRKEGQNVTLSCEQNLNHDAMYWYRQDPGQGLRLIYYSQIVNDFQKGDIAEGYSVSREKKESFPLTVTSAQKNPTAFYLCASSIGQGVEKLFFGSGTQLSVL.

This chain joins TRBV6-5 and TRBJ2-7; D may be TRBD1 (5 bases). Germline V CDR1 and CDR2: MNHEY, SVGAGI. The CDR3 is made up of 15 amino acids. Trimming took 2 bases from V and 2 from J, leaving 13 bases between them. CDR3 nucleotides: TGTGCCAGCAGTTACGGTCGGCAGGGAACCTACGAGCAGTACTTC. Translating gives CASSYGRQGTYEQYF.

J is TRBJ1-1 and V is TRBV30; D gene unclear. Germline V gives CDR1 GTSNPN, CDR2 SVGIG (reference sequence). The length of the CDR3 is 11 residues. V was pared by 2 bases and J by 8 bases, with 9 bases between. The CDR3 coding sequence is TGTGCCTGGAGTAAAGCCCAAGAAGCTTTCTTT. This translates into CAWSKAQEAFF.

This chain links TRBV6-5 with TRBJ2-7; D gene unclear. Germline CDR1 and CDR2: MNHEY and SVGAGI. V lost 7 bases and J 2 bases, leaving 9 bases between the germline ends. CDR3 length: 12 residues. The CDR3: CASNDRTYEQYF. The CDR3 nucleotides read TGTGCCAGCAACGACCGTACCTACGAGCAGTACTTC.

The chain couples TRBV28 to TRBJ2-7; D is possibly TRBD1 (6 bases). Germline CDR1 MDHEN, CDR2 SYDVKM. Between the trimmed V and J ends, which lost 2 bases and 2 bases, there was a span of 19 bases. The CDR3 spans 17 residues. The CDR3 DNA reads TGTGCCAGCAGTTTACGTGGTACAGGCAGGGGCACCTACGAGCAGTACTTC. It codes for CASSLRGTGRGTYEQYF.

The chain has TRBV19 and TRBJ1-5; 11 bases are a match to TRBD1. Germline V gene sequence: CDR1 LNHDA, CDR2 SQIVND (reference sequence). The CDR3 extends over 18 amino acids. V shed 5 bases, J shed 3 bases, and the junction held 12 bases outside the gene matches. This chain's CDR3 is CASSPWTGGSTNNQPQHF. CDR3 bases: TGTGCCAGTAGTCCTTGGACAGGGGGCTCTACTAACAATCAGCCCCAGCATTTT.

The table lists this clone with many counts. The J gene is TRBJ2-7, the V gene TRBV29-1; TRBD2 agrees at 11 bases. The germline CDR1 and CDR2 sequences are SQVTM and ANQGSEA. V was clipped by 6 bases and J by 6 bases; unmatched bases: 10. This CDR3 has 14 amino acids. DNA for the CDR3: TGCAGCGTCAAGACTAGCGGGGTTGGGGGCGAGCAGTACTTC. Its translation: CSVKTSGVGGEQYF.

The chain recombines TRBV5-1 with TRBJ2-1; 7 bases are shared with TRBD1. Germline loops: CDR1 SGHRS, CDR2 YFSETQ. The CDR3 spans 16 residues. V was pared by 4 bases and J by 6 bases, with 13 bases of the junction left unmatched. In nucleotides, the CDR3 is TGCGCCAGCAGCACCCAGACAGGGAGTCATCTCAATGAGCAGTTCTTC. As protein: CASSTQTGSHLNEQFF.

V gene TRBV7-2 combines with J gene TRBJ2-3, with 9 bases lining up with TRBD2. J gave up 3 bases and V 0 bases, and 7 bases lay outside the gene matches. The CDR3 runs to 17 residues. The V gene's germline CDR1 is SGHTA and CDR2 FQGNSA. In DNA, the CDR3 is TGTGCCAGCAGCTTAGCGGGACGGCGGGGGGGAACAGATACGCAGTATTTT. Protein: CASSLAGRRGGTDTQYF. Using reference TRBV7-2 and TRBJ2-3 for the parts outside the CDR3, the full variable domain is GAGVSQSPSNKVTEKGKDVELRCDPISGHTALYWYRQSLGQGLEFLIYFQGNSAPDKSGLPSDRFSAERTGGSVSTLTIQRTQQEDSAVYLCASSLAGRRGGTDTQYFGPGTRLTVL.

This clone was detected a few times. The J gene is TRBJ2-1, the V gene TRBV4-2, with D perhaps matching TRBD2 (5 bases). Germline V gene sequence: CDR1 LGHNA, CDR2 YNFKEQ. Trimming cost V 0 bases and J 8 bases, with 11 bases left between them. This CDR3 has 14 residues. DNA of the CDR3: TGTGCCAGCAGCCAAGATATTACGAGGGATGAGCAGTTCTTC. It is translated as CASSQDITRDEQFF.

This clone was found once. The V gene is TRBV4-1, the J gene TRBJ2-7, with D tentatively TRBD1 (5 bases). Germline V gene data show CDR1 as MGHRA and CDR2 as YSYEKL. V was pared by 1 base and J by 3 bases, with 10 bases between. The length of the CDR3 is 14 residues. CDR3 sequence (DNA): TGCGCCAGCAGCCAAGCACCCACAGGCTACGAGCAGTACTTC. Amino acid sequence: CASSQAPTGYEQYF.

J is TRBJ1-1 and V is TRBV4-2; D remains unclear. The CDR3 is made up of 13 amino acids. Germline lookup yields CDR1 LGHNA and CDR2 YNFKEQ. V was cut by 0 bases and J by 1 base, with 3 bases left in between. CDR3 sequence reads: CASSQEKNTEAFF. The CDR3 DNA reads as TGTGCCAGCAGCCAAGAAAAGAACACTGAAGCTTTCTTT.